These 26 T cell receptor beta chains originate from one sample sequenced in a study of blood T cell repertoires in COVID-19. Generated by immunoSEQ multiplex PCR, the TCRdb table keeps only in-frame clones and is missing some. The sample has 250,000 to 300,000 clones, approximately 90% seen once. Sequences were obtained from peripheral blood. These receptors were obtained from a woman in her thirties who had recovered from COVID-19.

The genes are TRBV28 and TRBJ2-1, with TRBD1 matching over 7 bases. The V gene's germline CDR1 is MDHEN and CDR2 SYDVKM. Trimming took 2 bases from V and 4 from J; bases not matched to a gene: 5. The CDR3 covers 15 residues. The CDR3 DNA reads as TGTGCCAGCAGTTTAAGAGGGACAGCTTACAATGAGCAGTTCTTC. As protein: CASSLRGTAYNEQFF.

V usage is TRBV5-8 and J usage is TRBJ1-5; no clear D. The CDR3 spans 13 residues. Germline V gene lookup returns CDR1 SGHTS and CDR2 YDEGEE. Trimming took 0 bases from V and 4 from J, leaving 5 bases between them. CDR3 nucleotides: TGTGCCAGCAGCTTGGACGGTAATCAGCCCCAGCATTTT. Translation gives CASSLDGNQPQHF.

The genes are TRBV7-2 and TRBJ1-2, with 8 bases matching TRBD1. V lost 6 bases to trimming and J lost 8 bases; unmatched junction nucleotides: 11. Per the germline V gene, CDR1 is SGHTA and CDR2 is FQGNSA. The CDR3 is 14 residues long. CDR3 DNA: TGTGCCAGCAGGACACCAGGGGGCGCGCGGGGCTACACCTTC. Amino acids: CASRTPGGARGYTF.

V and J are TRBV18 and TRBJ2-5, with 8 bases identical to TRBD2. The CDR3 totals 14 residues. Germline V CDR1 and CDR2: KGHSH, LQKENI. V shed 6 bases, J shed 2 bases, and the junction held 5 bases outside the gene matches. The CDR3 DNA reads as TGTGCCAGCTCCCCGAGCGGGGGACAAGAGACCCAGTACTTC. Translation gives CASSPSGGQETQYF. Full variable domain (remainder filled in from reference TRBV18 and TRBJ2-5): NAGVMQNPRHLVRRRGQEARLRCSPMKGHSHVYWYRQLPEEGLKFMVYLQKENIIDESGMPKERFSAEFPKEGPSILRIQQVVRGDSAAYFCASSPSGGQETQYFGPGTRLLVL.

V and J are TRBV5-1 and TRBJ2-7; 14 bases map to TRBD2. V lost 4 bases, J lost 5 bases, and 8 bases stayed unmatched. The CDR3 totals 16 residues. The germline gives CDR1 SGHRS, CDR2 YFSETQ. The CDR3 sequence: CASSIGTSGGPHEQYF. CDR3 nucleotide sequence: TGCGCCAGCAGCATAGGGACTAGCGGGGGCCCCCACGAGCAGTACTTC.

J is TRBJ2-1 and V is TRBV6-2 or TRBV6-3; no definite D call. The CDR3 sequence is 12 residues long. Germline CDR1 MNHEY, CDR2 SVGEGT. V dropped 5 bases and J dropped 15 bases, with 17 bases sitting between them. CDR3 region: CASSLPVVVPFF. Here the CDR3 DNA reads TGTGCCAGCAGTCTGCCAGTGGTTGTGCCGTTCTTC.

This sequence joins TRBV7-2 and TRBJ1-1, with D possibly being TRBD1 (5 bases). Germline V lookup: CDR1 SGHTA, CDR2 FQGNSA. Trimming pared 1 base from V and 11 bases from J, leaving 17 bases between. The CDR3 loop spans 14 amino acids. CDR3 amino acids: CASSLVGGEVVAFF. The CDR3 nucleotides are TGTGCCAGCAGCTTAGTGGGGGGGGAGGTCGTGGCTTTCTTT.

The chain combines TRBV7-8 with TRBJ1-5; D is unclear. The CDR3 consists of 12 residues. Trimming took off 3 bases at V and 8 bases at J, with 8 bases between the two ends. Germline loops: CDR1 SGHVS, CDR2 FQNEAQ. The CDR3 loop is CASSFSREPQHF. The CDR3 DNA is TGTGCCAGCAGCTTTTCTCGAGAGCCCCAGCATTTT.

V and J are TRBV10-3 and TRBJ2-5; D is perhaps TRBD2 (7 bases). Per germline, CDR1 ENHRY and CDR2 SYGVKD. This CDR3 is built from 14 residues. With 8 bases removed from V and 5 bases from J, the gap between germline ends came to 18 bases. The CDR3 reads CAIQEEGGLETQYF. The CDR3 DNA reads TGTGCCATCCAGGAGGAGGGGGGGCTGGAGACCCAGTACTTC.

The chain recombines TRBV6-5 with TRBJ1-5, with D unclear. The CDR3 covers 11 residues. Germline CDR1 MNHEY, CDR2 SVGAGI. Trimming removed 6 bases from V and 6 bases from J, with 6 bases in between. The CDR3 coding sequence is TGTGCCAGCAGCGAGGGTCAGCCCCAGCATTTT. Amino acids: CASSEGQPQHF.

The CDR3 reads CASSQGREVREQYF. CDR3 in DNA: TGCGCCAGCAGCCAGGGCAGGGAGGTCCGGGAGCAGTACTTC. The chain has TRBV4-1 and TRBJ2-7; D is perhaps TRBD2 (6 bases). The V end was cut by 3 bases, the J end by 7 bases, with 16 bases between. The CDR3 is made up of 14 amino acids. Germline V gene lookup returns CDR1 MGHRA and CDR2 YSYEKL.

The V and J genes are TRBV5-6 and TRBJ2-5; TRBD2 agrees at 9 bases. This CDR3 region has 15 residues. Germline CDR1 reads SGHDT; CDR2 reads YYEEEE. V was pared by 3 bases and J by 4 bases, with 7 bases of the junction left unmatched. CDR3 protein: CASSSRGREGETQYF. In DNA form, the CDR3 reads TGTGCCAGCAGCTCCCGGGGGCGGGAGGGAGAGACCCAGTACTTC.

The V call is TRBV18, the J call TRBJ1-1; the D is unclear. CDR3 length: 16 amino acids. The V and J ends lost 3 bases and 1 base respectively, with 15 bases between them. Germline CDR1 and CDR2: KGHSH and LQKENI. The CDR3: CASSPPNRVANTEAFF. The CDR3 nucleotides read TGTGCCAGCTCACCTCCAAATCGGGTGGCGAACACTGAAGCTTTCTTT. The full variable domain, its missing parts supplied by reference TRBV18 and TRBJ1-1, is NAGVMQNPRHLVRRRGQEARLRCSPMKGHSHVYWYRQLPEEGLKFMVYLQKENIIDESGMPKERFSAEFPKEGPSILRIQQVVRGDSAAYFCASSPPNRVANTEAFFGQGTRLTVV.

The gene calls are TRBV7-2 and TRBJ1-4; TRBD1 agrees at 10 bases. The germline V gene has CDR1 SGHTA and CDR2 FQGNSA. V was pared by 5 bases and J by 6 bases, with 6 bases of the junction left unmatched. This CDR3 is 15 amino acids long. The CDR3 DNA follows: TGTGCCAGCAGCGCCGACAGGGGGCGGCATGAAAAACTGTTTTTT. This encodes CASSADRGRHEKLFF.

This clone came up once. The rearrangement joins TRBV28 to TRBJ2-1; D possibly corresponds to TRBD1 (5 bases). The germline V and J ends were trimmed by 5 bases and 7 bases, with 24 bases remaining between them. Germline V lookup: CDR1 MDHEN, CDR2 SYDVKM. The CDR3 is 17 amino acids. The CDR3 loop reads CASSKMTVRVEANEQFF. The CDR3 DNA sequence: TGTGCCAGCAGTAAGATGACAGTCCGAGTAGAAGCGAATGAGCAGTTCTTC.

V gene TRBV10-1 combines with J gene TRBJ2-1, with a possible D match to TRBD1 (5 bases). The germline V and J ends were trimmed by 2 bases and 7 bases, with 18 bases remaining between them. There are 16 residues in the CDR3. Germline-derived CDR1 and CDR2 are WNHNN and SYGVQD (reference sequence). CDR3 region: CASSEPGARNCNEQFF. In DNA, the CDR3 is TGCGCCAGCAGTGAGCCTGGGGCCCGAAATTGTAATGAGCAGTTCTTC.

CDR3 bases: TGCGCCAGCAGCTTGGTGCAGTCAGCTAACTATGGCTACACCTTC. Translated: CASSLVQSANYGYTF. This sequence joins TRBV5-1 and TRBJ1-2, with no clear D. Germline V gene lookup returns CDR1 SGHRS and CDR2 YFSETQ. The ends were cut back, 0 bases at V and 0 bases at J, with 9 bases in the middle. This CDR3 has 15 residues.

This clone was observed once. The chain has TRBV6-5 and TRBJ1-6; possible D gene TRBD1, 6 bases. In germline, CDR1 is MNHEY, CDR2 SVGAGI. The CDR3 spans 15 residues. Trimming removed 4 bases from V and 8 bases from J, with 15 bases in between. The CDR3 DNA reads TGTGCCAGCAGTTTTGAGAGAACAGGGTATTCACCCCTCCACTTT. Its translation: CASSFERTGYSPLHF.

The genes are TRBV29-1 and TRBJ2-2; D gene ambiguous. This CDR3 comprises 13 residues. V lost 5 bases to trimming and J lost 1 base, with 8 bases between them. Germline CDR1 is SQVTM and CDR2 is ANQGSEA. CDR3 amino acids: CSVRQENTGELFF. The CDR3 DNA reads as TGCAGCGTTCGGCAGGAGAACACCGGGGAGCTGTTTTTT.

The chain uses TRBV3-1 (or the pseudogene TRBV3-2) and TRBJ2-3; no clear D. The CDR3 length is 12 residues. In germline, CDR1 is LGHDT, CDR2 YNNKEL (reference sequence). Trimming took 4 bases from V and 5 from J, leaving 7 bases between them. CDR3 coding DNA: TGTGCCAGCAGCCTTAGACTAGATACGCAGTATTTT. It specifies CASSLRLDTQYF.

CDR3 amino acids: CASSSTDETGVGGYTF. The CDR3 bases are TGTGCCAGCAGCTCTACCGACGAGACAGGGGTTGGTGGCTACACCTTC. The rearrangement links TRBV5-5 to TRBJ1-2, with 8 positions matching TRBD1. Germline-derived CDR1 and CDR2 are SGHKS and YYEKEE (reference sequence). This CDR3 comprises 16 residues. Losses at the gene ends were 3 bases for V and 7 bases for J; bases not matched to a gene: 14. Full variable domain (remainder filled in from reference TRBV5-5 and TRBJ1-2): DAGVTQSPTHLIKTRGQQVTLRCSPISGHKSVSWYQQVLGQGPQFIFQYYEKEERGRGNFPDRFSARQFPNYSSELNVNALLLGDSALYLCASSSTDETGVGGYTFGSGTRLTVV.

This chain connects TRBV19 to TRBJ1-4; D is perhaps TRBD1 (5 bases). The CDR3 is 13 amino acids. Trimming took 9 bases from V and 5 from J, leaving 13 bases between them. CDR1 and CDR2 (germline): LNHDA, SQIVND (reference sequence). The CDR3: CASDDSRNEKLFF. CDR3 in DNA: TGTGCCAGCGATGACAGTCGGAATGAAAAACTGTTTTTT.

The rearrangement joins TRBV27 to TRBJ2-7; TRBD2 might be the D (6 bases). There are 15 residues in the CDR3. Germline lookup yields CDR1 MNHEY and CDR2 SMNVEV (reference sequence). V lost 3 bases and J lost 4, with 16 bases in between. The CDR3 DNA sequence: TGTGCCAGCAGTTTGTTGGGGGGAAGGGTTTACGAGCAGTACTTC. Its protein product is CASSLLGGRVYEQYF.

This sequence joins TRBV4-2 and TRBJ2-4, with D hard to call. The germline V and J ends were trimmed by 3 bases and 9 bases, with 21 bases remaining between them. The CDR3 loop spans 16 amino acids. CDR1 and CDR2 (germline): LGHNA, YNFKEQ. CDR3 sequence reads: CASSHSSARGGSIQYF. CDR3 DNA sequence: TGTGCCAGCAGCCACAGCAGCGCCCGTGGCGGTAGCATTCAGTACTTC.

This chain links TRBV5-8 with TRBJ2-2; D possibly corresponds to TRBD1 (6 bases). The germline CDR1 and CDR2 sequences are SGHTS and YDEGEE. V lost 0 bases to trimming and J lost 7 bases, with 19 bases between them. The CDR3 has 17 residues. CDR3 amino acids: CASSLGTTGEVVGELFF. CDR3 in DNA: TGTGCCAGCAGCTTGGGGACGACAGGAGAGGTCGTCGGGGAGCTGTTTTTT.

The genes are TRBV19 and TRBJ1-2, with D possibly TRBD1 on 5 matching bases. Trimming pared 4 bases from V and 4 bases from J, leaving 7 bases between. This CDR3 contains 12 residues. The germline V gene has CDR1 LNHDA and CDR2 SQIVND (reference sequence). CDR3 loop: CASSRTSYGYTF. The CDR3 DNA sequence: TGTGCCAGTAGTAGGACAAGCTATGGCTACACCTTC.